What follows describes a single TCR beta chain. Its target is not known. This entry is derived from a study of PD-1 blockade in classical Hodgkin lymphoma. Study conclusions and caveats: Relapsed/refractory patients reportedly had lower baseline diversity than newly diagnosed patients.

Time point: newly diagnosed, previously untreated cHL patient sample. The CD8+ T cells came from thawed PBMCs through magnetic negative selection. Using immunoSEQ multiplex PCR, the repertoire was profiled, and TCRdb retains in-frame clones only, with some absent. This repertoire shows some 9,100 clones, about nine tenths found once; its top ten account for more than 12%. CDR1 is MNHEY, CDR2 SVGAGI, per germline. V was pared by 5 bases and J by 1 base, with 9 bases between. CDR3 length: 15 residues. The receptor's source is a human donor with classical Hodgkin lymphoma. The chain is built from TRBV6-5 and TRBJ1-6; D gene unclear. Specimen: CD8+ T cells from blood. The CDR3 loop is CASSDFRSYNSPLHF. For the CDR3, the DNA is TGTGCCAGCAGTGACTTCCGTTCCTATAATTCACCCCTCCACTTT.